Below, 7 T cell receptor beta chains from the same sample are listed, as sequenced in a study of OX40 agonist ivuxolimab in advanced cancers. TCRdb keeps only in-frame clones here, not all; method: immunoSEQ multiplex PCR. The sample contains tens of thousands of clones, about 90% of which appear only once. Specimen: CD4+ or CD8+ T cells sorted from blood, collected in a trial of the OX40 agonist ivuxolimab. These receptors came from an adult with an advanced solid tumor such as melanoma, head and neck, liver or kidney cancer.

The CDR3: CASSPPHPEAFF. The CDR3 DNA reads TGTGCCAGCTCACCACCCCACCCTGAAGCTTTCTTT. The chain carries TRBV18 and TRBJ1-1; D uncertain. V lost 0 bases, J lost 6 bases, and 5 bases lay in between. The CDR3 has 12 residues. CDR1 and CDR2 from the germline V gene are KGHSH and LQKENI.

The rearrangement joins TRBV21-1 to TRBJ1-3; the table assigns TRBD1, which was not confirmed against the DNA. TRBV21-1 is described as a pseudogene. This CDR3 spans 15 amino acids. Here the CDR3 DNA reads TGTGCCAGCAGCAAAAGGACAGTCTCTGGAAACACCATATATTTT. Amino acid sequence: CASSKRTVSGNTIYF.

V and J are TRBV5-6 and TRBJ2-3; 7 bases line up with TRBD2. The CDR3 has 15 residues. Trimming removed 3 bases from V and 10 bases from J; junction bases left unmatched: 14. Looked up from germline, CDR1 is SGHDT and CDR2 is YYEEEE. The DNA of the CDR3 is TGTGCCAGCAGCTGGGGAGGGGTCGACAACTTTGCGCAGTATTTT. It translates to CASSWGGVDNFAQYF.

The chain carries TRBV19 and TRBJ2-6, with D perhaps TRBD1 (5 bases). Germline lookup yields CDR1 LNHDA and CDR2 SQIVND (reference sequence). V gave up 5 bases and J gave up 1 base, with 12 bases separating them. The CDR3 is 16 residues long. This chain's CDR3 is CASSQGRVSGANVLTF. As DNA, the CDR3 is TGTGCCAGTAGTCAGGGAAGGGTATCTGGGGCCAACGTCCTGACTTTC.

The chain uses TRBV28 and TRBJ2-7, with TRBD1 matching 10 bases. Germline trimming cut 6 bases from V and 3 bases from J; bases unmatched to any gene: 8. Germline lookup yields CDR1 MDHEN and CDR2 SYDVKM. CDR3 length: 15 residues. In DNA, the CDR3 is TGTGCCAGCAGCCCAACCCGGGACAGGGGCTACGAGCAGTACTTC. Translating it yields CASSPTRDRGYEQYF.

V usage is TRBV10-3 and J usage is TRBJ2-7; 8 nucleotides match TRBD1. The junction had 5 bases not matched to a gene; V was cut back by 4 bases and J by 3 bases. Per the germline V gene, CDR1 is ENHRY and CDR2 is SYGVKD. This CDR3 spans 14 amino acids. CDR3 bases: TGTGCCATCAGTGCGGGGACAGGACGCTACGAGCAGTACTTC. It encodes CAISAGTGRYEQYF.

J is TRBJ2-3 and V is TRBV6-1; D perhaps matches TRBD1 (6 bases). Per the germline V gene, CDR1 is MNHNS and CDR2 is SASEGT. The CDR3 totals 15 residues. Trimming cost V 5 bases and J 2 bases, with 14 bases left between them. In DNA form, the CDR3 reads TGTGCCAGCAGTCTACGACAGGCGCTCACAGATACGCAGTATTTT. This encodes CASSLRQALTDTQYF.